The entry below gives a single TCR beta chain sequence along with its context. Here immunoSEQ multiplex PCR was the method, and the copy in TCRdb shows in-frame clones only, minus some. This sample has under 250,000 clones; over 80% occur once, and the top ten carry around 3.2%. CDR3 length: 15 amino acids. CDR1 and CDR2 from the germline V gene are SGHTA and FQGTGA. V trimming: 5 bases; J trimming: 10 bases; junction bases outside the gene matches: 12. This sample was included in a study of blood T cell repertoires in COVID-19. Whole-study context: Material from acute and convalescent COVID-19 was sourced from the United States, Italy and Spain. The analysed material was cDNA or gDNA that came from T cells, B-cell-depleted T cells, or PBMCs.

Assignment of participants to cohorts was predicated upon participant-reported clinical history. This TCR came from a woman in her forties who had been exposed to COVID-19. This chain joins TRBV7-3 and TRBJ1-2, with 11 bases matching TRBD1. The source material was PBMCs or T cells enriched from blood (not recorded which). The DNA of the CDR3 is TGTGCCAGCAGCCAACGACCGGGACAGGGGGTGAACTACACCTTC. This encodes CASSQRPGQGVNYTF.